This T cell receptor (beta chain) is drawn from a study of CD8 T cells in ankylosing spondylitis. Study outcomes and limitations: It appeared that ankylosing spondylitis blood was characterized by a TCR beta motif of seven or eight highly homologous variants. In reactive arthritis synovial fluid and blood, some motif variants had been reported before. It was reported that disease-linked clones were significantly enriched in matched ankylosing spondylitis synovial fluid.

TCRdb analysed the 5' RACE reads with MiXCR anew, one entry per CDR3 protein. The sample contains approximately 440,000 distinct CDR3 sequences, roughly 17% of which appear only once. V lost 8 bases and J lost 0, with 2 bases in between. Germline CDR1 MNHEY, CDR2 SVGAGI. The CDR3 spans 11 residues. A note on this clonotype: What it binds is not known.

J is TRBJ1-3 and V is TRBV6-5; D unresolved. This sequence was found in a male donor with ankylosing spondylitis. Material: blood, either unsorted or a sorted T cell fraction (not recorded which). CDR3 protein: CASFSGNTIYF. CDR3 DNA: TGTGCCAGCTTCTCTGGAAACACCATATATTTT.